The 28 T cell receptor beta chains below were found in one sample sequenced in a study of blood T cells in healthy people across ages. Together with a sample-barcoded 5' primer, a J-beta primer mix was included in a second PCR lasting roughly 7 to 11 cycles. TCRdb recomputed calls from the 5' RACE reads with MiXCR, one row per CDR3 protein. The repertoire consists of almost 300,000 distinct CDR3 sequences, with less than 30% occurring once and the leading ten covering roughly 30%. Sequenced material: blood. Receptors originate from an older woman in good health.

This clonotype was detected a few times. The J gene is TRBJ2-5, the V gene TRBV10-3; TRBD2 agrees at 10 bases. J gave up 3 bases and V 3 bases, and 4 bases lay outside the gene matches. The length of the CDR3 is 15 residues. Germline V CDR1 and CDR2: ENHRY, SYGVKD. The CDR3 protein is CAISETSGAKETQYF. As DNA, the CDR3 is TGTGCCATCAGTGAAACTAGCGGGGCGAAAGAGACCCAGTACTTC.

As regards this clonotype: The junction and the germline gene differ at one end; a read error may be behind it. J is TRBJ2-5 and V is TRBV7-7; D uncertain. This CDR3 is 13 amino acids long. Germline V gene data show CDR1 as SSHAT and CDR2 as FNYEAQ (reference sequence). DNA for the CDR3: TGTGCTAGCAGCAAAGGAGAGCAAGAGACCCAGTACTTC. This translates into CASSKGEQETQYF. Filled out from reference TRBV7-7 and TRBJ2-5, the complete variable domain reads GAGVSQSPRYKVTKRGQDVTLRCDPISSHATLYWYQQALGQGPEFLTYFNYEAQPDKSGLPSDRFSAERPEGSISTLTIQRTEQRDSAMYRCASSKGEQETQYFGPGTRLLVL.

This chain uses TRBV4-2 with TRBJ1-1; no clear D. CDR3 size: 15 residues. V lost 1 base, J lost 5 bases, and 14 bases lay in between. CDR1 is LGHNA, CDR2 YNFKEQ, per germline. CDR3 region: CASSQAEALGTEAFF. DNA for the CDR3: TGTGCCAGCAGCCAAGCTGAGGCCTTGGGAACTGAAGCTTTCTTT.

The V and J genes are TRBV15 and TRBJ2-1; 13 positions agree with TRBD2. The germline V gene encodes CDR1 LNHNV and CDR2 YYDKDF (reference sequence). This CDR3 has 15 amino acids. The V and J ends lost 5 bases and 10 bases, in that order; junction bases with no gene match: 8. CDR3 region: CATSARLAGGLEQFF. DNA for the CDR3: TGTGCCACCAGCGCCCGACTAGCGGGAGGCCTAGAGCAGTTCTTC.

The sample holds many counts of this clonotype. DNA for the CDR3: TGCAGCGGGGGACAGAGTAGCTATGGCTACACCTTC. Amino acids: CSGGQSSYGYTF. V gene TRBV29-1 combines with J gene TRBJ1-2, with 7 bases identical to TRBD1. The CDR3 covers 12 residues. Looked up from germline, CDR1 is SQVTM and CDR2 is ANQGSEA. Unmatched junction bases numbered 6, after V lost 7 bases and J lost 4 bases.

CDR3 loop: CASSITRYGDEQYF. In DNA, the CDR3 is TGTGCCAGCAGTATAACAAGATACGGCGACGAGCAGTACTTC. The rearrangement links TRBV12-3 or TRBV12-4 to TRBJ2-7; D is undetermined. V was cut by 5 bases and J by 5 bases, with 16 bases left in between. The CDR3 is 14 amino acids.

The chain carries TRBV7-2 and TRBJ2-3, with D perhaps being TRBD1 or TRBD2 (5 bases each). V was trimmed by 5 bases and J by 5 bases, leaving 17 bases between them. Germline assignment: CDR1 SGHTA and CDR2 FQGNSA. CDR3 length: 15 amino acids. This chain's CDR3 is CASSPKTGARDTQYF. The CDR3 bases are TGTGCCAGCAGCCCGAAGACCGGGGCCCGAGATACGCAGTATTTT.

V is TRBV7-2 and J is TRBJ1-2; no definite D call. Trimming pared 1 base from V and 6 bases from J, leaving 15 bases between. Germline CDR1 is SGHTA and CDR2 is FQGNSA. The CDR3 is 15 residues long. In DNA form, the CDR3 reads TGTGCCAGCAGCTTAGAAGTCTGGGAGTTTCATGGCTACACCTTC. Translation gives CASSLEVWEFHGYTF.

This clonotype appeared a few times. This chain connects TRBV24-1 to TRBJ2-1; no clear D gene. The ends were cut back, 6 bases at V and 6 bases at J, with 14 bases in the middle. There are 14 residues in the CDR3. The V gene's germline CDR1 is KGHDR and CDR2 SFDVKD. CDR3 DNA sequence: TGTGCCACCAGTCCCCGGCTTGAGGCCAATGAGCAGTTCTTC. Its translation: CATSPRLEANEQFF.

Comment on this clonotype: The junction departs from the called germline gene at one end, perhaps through a read error. The chain recombines TRBV7-2 with TRBJ1-1, with TRBD1 matching over 7 bases. CDR1 SGHTA and CDR2 FQGNSA come from the germline V gene. CDR3 length: 15 residues. CDR3 amino acids: CASSFEGALNTEAFF. CDR3 in DNA: TGTGCCAGCAGCTTCGAGGGGGCCTTGAACACTGAGGCTTTCTTT.

This clonotype was counted ten times or more. The CDR3 spells CSAWTNYGYTF. The CDR3 DNA sequence: TGCAGTGCCTGGACAAACTATGGCTACACCTTC. The genes are TRBV20-1 and TRBJ1-2; TRBD1 might be the D (5 bases). Trimming took off 6 bases at V and 2 bases at J, with 7 bases between the two ends. The CDR3 runs to 11 residues. CDR1 DFQATT and CDR2 SNEGSKA come from the germline V gene (reference sequence).

The chain carries TRBV20-1 and TRBJ1-3, with 9 bases matching TRBD1. J was trimmed by 2 bases and V by 5 bases; bases with no gene match: 1. Germline loops: CDR1 DFQATT, CDR2 SNEGSKA (reference sequence). This CDR3 spans 13 amino acids. CDR3 DNA sequence: TGCAGTGCTGGGACAGGGCCTGGAAACACCATATATTTT. It codes for CSAGTGPGNTIYF.

The chain links TRBV5-1 to TRBJ1-1; D is possibly TRBD1 (5 bases). CDR3 length equals 16 residues. V lost 3 bases and J lost 0, with 15 bases in between. Germline CDR1 reads SGHRS; CDR2 reads YFSETQ. For the CDR3, the DNA is TGCGCCAGCAGCTCAGGTCGACAGCTCTTGAACACTGAAGCTTTCTTT. This translates into CASSSGRQLLNTEAFF.

V gene TRBV7-9 combines with J gene TRBJ2-3; 7 positions match TRBD1. Germline loops: CDR1 SEHNR, CDR2 FQNEAQ (reference sequence). The CDR3 has 14 residues. V lost 5 bases, J lost 4 bases, and 6 bases stayed unmatched. In DNA, the CDR3 is TGTGCCAGCAGCCGACAGGGCTCCTCAGATACGCAGTATTTT. Translated, it gives CASSRQGSSDTQYF.

The chain uses TRBV6-2 or TRBV6-3 and TRBJ2-1, with TRBD2 identical over 9 bases. Losses at the gene ends were 3 bases for V and 0 bases for J; bases not matched to a gene: 6. CDR3 size: 17 residues. The V gene's germline CDR1 is MNHEY and CDR2 SVGEGT. CDR3 bases: TGTGCCAGCAGTTATAGGGGTAGCGGGAGCTCCTACAATGAGCAGTTCTTC. Protein product: CASSYRGSGSSYNEQFF.

DNA of the CDR3: TGTGCCAGCAGCCGACGAGGGACAGAGAAAAATGAAAAACTGTTTTTT. Translation gives CASSRRGTEKNEKLFF. V and J are TRBV3-1 and TRBJ1-4; 7 bases agree with TRBD1. Germline CDR1 LGHDT, CDR2 YNNKEL (reference sequence). Trimming cost V 4 bases and J 5 bases; bases outside gene matches: 10. This CDR3 is built from 16 residues.

The chain employs TRBV6-1 and TRBJ1-5; D is undetermined. In germline, CDR1 is MNHNS, CDR2 SASEGT. The CDR3 runs 13 residues. V dropped 7 bases and J dropped 5 bases, with 12 bases sitting between them. CDR3 in amino acids: CASNRFEDQPQHF. CDR3 nucleotide sequence: TGTGCCAGCAACCGGTTTGAGGATCAGCCCCAGCATTTT.

This clonotype was seen just once. The chain carries TRBV29-1 and TRBJ1-4, with D possibly matching TRBD1 (5 bases). Trimming removed 1 base at V and 1 base at J, with 7 bases between. Germline loops: CDR1 SQVTM, CDR2 ANQGSEA. The CDR3 has 14 residues. CDR3 sequence: CSVEGGGTNEKLFF. The CDR3, as DNA: TGCAGCGTTGAAGGGGGGGGAACTAATGAAAAACTGTTTTTT.

The J gene is TRBJ2-5, the V gene TRBV20-1; D may be TRBD2 (5 bases). The closer fit of TRBJ2-1 to the DNA end suggests the J call may be wrong. The CDR3 spans 15 residues. Germline V gene sequence: CDR1 DFQATT, CDR2 SNEGSKA (reference sequence). CDR3 nucleotides: TGCAGTGCTAGAGCTGCGCGGAGGTATAGGAATGAGCAGTTCTTC. Translated: CSARAARRYRNEQFF.

The gene calls are TRBV20-1 and TRBJ2-7, with TRBD2 matching over 9 bases. Germline CDR1 reads DFQATT; CDR2 reads SNEGSKA (reference sequence). V shed 0 bases, J shed 4 bases, and the junction held 7 bases outside the gene matches. The length of the CDR3 is 15 residues. As DNA, the CDR3 is TGCAGTGCTAGAGATTTGAGGACTAGCGATTACGAGCAGTACTTC. Translation: CSARDLRTSDYEQYF.

This sequence joins TRBV4-1 and TRBJ2-2, with D tentatively TRBD1 (7 bases). The germline V gene encodes CDR1 MGHRA and CDR2 YSYEKL. The CDR3 loop spans 16 amino acids. Trimming pared 3 bases from V and 5 bases from J, leaving 16 bases between. DNA for the CDR3: TGCGCCAGCAGCCAGGACCGGGACAGCGGGACCGGGGAGCTGTTTTTT. Protein product: CASSQDRDSGTGELFF.

V is TRBV15 and J is TRBJ2-3; D remains unclear. V lost 6 bases and J lost 8, with 12 bases in between. The CDR3 extends over 12 amino acids. CDR1 and CDR2 from the germline V gene are LNHNV and YYDKDF (reference sequence). CDR3 DNA sequence: TGTGCCACCAGGGATACGGGCGGTACGCAGTATTTT. It encodes CATRDTGGTQYF.

Ten or more counts support this clonotype. CDR3 residues: CASSPGTANEKLFF. The CDR3 DNA is TGTGCCAGCTCTCCCGGGACGGCTAATGAAAAACTGTTTTTT. The J gene is TRBJ1-4, the V gene TRBV18; tentatively, D is TRBD1 (5 bases). In germline, CDR1 is KGHSH, CDR2 LQKENI. The CDR3 contains 14 residues. Trimming took 6 bases from V and 3 from J, leaving 11 bases between them.

This clonotype was observed a handful of times. This sequence joins TRBV28 and TRBJ2-1, with D tentatively TRBD2 (6 bases). This CDR3 is 15 amino acids long. The germline V gene encodes CDR1 MDHEN and CDR2 SYDVKM. Trimming shortened V by 9 bases and J by 2 bases, and 17 bases separated the two germline ends. CDR3 nucleotide sequence: TGTGCCAGTATAATAAGCGGGCGCCCCTACAATGAGCAGTTCTTC. This translates into CASIISGRPYNEQFF.

The chain uses TRBV29-1 and TRBJ2-5; D is perhaps TRBD2 (5 bases). The CDR3 length is 13 residues. Germline V gene data show CDR1 as SQVTM and CDR2 as ANQGSEA. Trimming removed 5 bases at V and 11 bases at J, with 21 bases between. The CDR3 region has the DNA TGCAGCGTTAGTCCTAACAGCCCTGGGGAGCAGTACTTC. Translation: CSVSPNSPGEQYF.

The sample holds many counts of this clonotype. The chain combines TRBV20-1 with TRBJ2-4; 15 nucleotides line up with TRBD2. This CDR3 spans 18 amino acids. Germline CDR1 and CDR2: DFQATT and SNEGSKA (reference sequence). V dropped 3 bases and J dropped 0; count of bases not matched to a gene: 6. The CDR3 nucleotides are TGCAGTGCTAGCCCGGGACTAGCGGGAGGTCTAGCCAAAAACATTCAGTACTTC. It yields the protein CSASPGLAGGLAKNIQYF.

The chain carries TRBV5-1 and TRBJ2-5; tentative D call: TRBD1 (6 bases). The length of the CDR3 is 14 residues. V lost 7 bases and J lost 3, with 16 bases in between. The germline V gene has CDR1 SGHRS and CDR2 YFSETQ. CDR3 sequence: CASCSSRGEETQYF. In nucleotides, the CDR3 is TGCGCCAGCTGCAGCTCCAGGGGAGAAGAGACCCAGTACTTC.

This clonotype was counted ten times or more. V is TRBV20-1 and J is TRBJ2-5; TRBD2 matches at 10 bases. The J call may not be correct, given that the DNA end is closer to TRBJ2-1. Germline-derived CDR1 and CDR2 are DFQATT and SNEGSKA (reference sequence). The CDR3 runs 11 residues. This CDR3 reads CSAWTSGEQFF. The CDR3 DNA is TGCAGTGCCTGGACTAGCGGTGAGCAGTTCTTC.